Sequencing of this TCR beta chain was carried out in a study of T cells in localized non-small cell lung cancer. Findings and caveats of the study: There were a median roughly 60 of the top 100 tumor clones appearing in adjacent lung.

From germline, CDR1 is LGHNA and CDR2 YNFKEQ. The CDR3 sequence is 17 residues long. Trimming stripped 0 bases from V and 1 base from J, with 13 bases between. The repertoire was sequenced with immunoSEQ multiplex PCR; TCRdb's copy has only in-frame clones and lacks some. Of tens of thousands of clones listed, 85% to 90% were seen once; the top ten hold roughly 6.9%. About this clone: Its matching antigen is unknown.

The material sequenced was peripheral blood, taken before any cancer treatment. The clonotype was recovered from a woman aged 18-55 years with stage III lung adenocarcinoma. The chain uses TRBV4-2 and TRBJ2-1; maybe TRBD1 (5 bases). CDR3 residues: CASSQDLSQGSYNEQFF. The CDR3 nucleotides are TGTGCCAGCAGCCAAGATCTGAGCCAGGGTTCCTACAATGAGCAGTTCTTC.